In its sample, the clone carrying this TCR beta chain was seen many times. Its antigen is undetermined. This entry comes from a study of T-cell reconstitution after alpha-beta-depleted transplantation in children. The TCRbeta library incorporated unique molecular identifiers. TCRdb re-analysed the PCR reads in MiXCR, keeping a single row per CDR3 protein. Of 100,000 or so distinct CDR3 sequences in the sample, around 5.9% were seen once. Notes on the study in general: At one year after transplant, newly produced T cells mostly accounted for T-cell counts and diversity. Several hundred rapidly expanded clones from non-depleted graft cells reportedly supplied alpha-beta T cells about two months post-transplant.

Trimming removed 5 bases from V and 6 bases from J; junction bases left unmatched: 11. The CDR3 extends over 15 amino acids. CDR1 is SGHRS, CDR2 YFSETQ, per germline. The chain couples TRBV5-1 to TRBJ2-3; 8 positions match TRBD1. This clonotype was obtained from a female patient aged 2-9 years who had a stem cell transplant for Fanconi anemia, so the T cells may come from the graft donor. Sequencing was performed on PBMCs, mostly from graft donor cells, taken 60 days after TCRalphabeta/CD19-depleted stem cell transplant. CDR3 amino acids: CASSYRQGAVDTQYF. The CDR3 DNA follows: TGCGCCAGCAGTTATCGTCAGGGGGCAGTTGATACGCAGTATTTT. Full variable domain (rest looked up from reference TRBV5-1 and TRBJ2-3): KAGVTQTPRYLIKTRGQQVTLSCSPISGHRSVSWYQQTPGQGLQFLFEYFSETQRNKGNFPGRFSGRQFSNSRSEMNVSTLELGDSALYLCASSYRQGAVDTQYFGPGTRLTVL.